These 17 T cell receptor beta chains were sequenced from one sample in a study of blood T cell repertoires in COVID-19. TCRdb's table, derived via immunoSEQ multiplex PCR, lists solely in-frame clones and lacks some. There are under 250,000 clones in the sample; 70% to 90% occur only once, and 2.9% lies in the top ten. Sequenced material: peripheral blood. The receptors come from a man in his fifties or sixties who had recovered from COVID-19.

The gene calls are TRBV4-2 and TRBJ2-1; the match to TRBD2 covers 7 bases. The CDR3 has 16 amino acids. V lost 0 bases and J lost 2; bases outside the gene matches: 4. CDR1 LGHNA and CDR2 YNFKEQ come from the germline V gene. The CDR3 DNA follows: TGTGCCAGCAGCCAAGAAGGTGGGAGGGCCTACAATGAGCAGTTCTTC. This encodes CASSQEGGRAYNEQFF.

The genes are TRBV12-3 or TRBV12-4 and TRBJ1-1; D is unclear. Deletions cut 7 bases from V and 0 bases from J, with 9 bases between. This CDR3 region has 13 residues. In DNA form, the CDR3 reads TGTGCCAGCACTTTCGGGGTGAACACTGAAGCTTTCTTT. This codes for CASTFGVNTEAFF.

This chain links TRBV7-9 with TRBJ2-6; 11 positions match TRBD1. Unmatched junction bases numbered 7, after V lost 5 bases and J lost 1 base. Looked up from germline, CDR1 is SEHNR and CDR2 is FQNEAQ (reference sequence). The CDR3 runs 18 residues. CDR3 protein: CASSPPGQGASGANVLTF. CDR3 bases: TGTGCCAGCAGCCCCCCCGGACAGGGGGCTTCTGGGGCCAACGTCCTGACTTTC.

This chain uses TRBV10-2 with TRBJ2-1; TRBD1 agrees at 9 bases. The germline gives CDR1 WSHSY, CDR2 SAAADI. With 6 bases clipped from V and 5 bases from J, the junction kept 11 bases outside the gene matches. This CDR3 is built from 16 residues. CDR3: CASRAPDRGFDNEQFF. The CDR3 DNA reads as TGCGCCAGCAGGGCCCCGGACAGGGGTTTCGACAATGAGCAGTTCTTC.

This chain links TRBV28 with TRBJ2-2; tentative D call: TRBD1 (5 bases). V lost 7 bases to trimming and J lost 5 bases, with 17 bases between them. The CDR3 totals 15 residues. Germline V gene sequence: CDR1 MDHEN, CDR2 SYDVKM. Here the CDR3 DNA reads TGTGCCAGCACTCCCGGCGGCAGGGATACCGGGGAGCTGTTTTTT. It translates to CASTPGGRDTGELFF. Full variable domain (rest looked up from reference TRBV28 and TRBJ2-2): DVKVTQSSRYLVKRTGEKVFLECVQDMDHENMFWYRQDPGLGLRLIYFSYDVKMKEKGDIPEGYSVSREKKERFSLILESASTNQTSMYLCASTPGGRDTGELFFGEGSRLTVL.

This chain links TRBV28 with TRBJ2-1, with TRBD2 matching over 9 bases. This CDR3 spans 15 amino acids. Trimming cost V 3 bases and J 4 bases; bases outside gene matches: 4. CDR1 and CDR2 (germline): MDHEN, SYDVKM. CDR3 nucleotides: TGTGCCAGCAGTTTTGGACTAGCGTTGTACAATGAGCAGTTCTTC. Protein product: CASSFGLALYNEQFF.

A word on this clone: The sample has other DNA sequences that encode this CDR3 too. V and J are TRBV6-5 and TRBJ2-7, with D possibly being TRBD1 (5 bases). Germline V lookup: CDR1 MNHEY, CDR2 SVGAGI. The CDR3 length is 12 residues. Trimming pared 6 bases from V and 4 bases from J, leaving 10 bases between. The CDR3: CASRKDSYEQYF. The CDR3 nucleotides read TGTGCCAGCAGAAAAGACAGTTACGAGCAGTACTTC.

This sequence joins TRBV27 and TRBJ2-7; TRBD2 matches at 13 bases. The V gene end was trimmed by 6 bases and the J gene end by 5 bases; junction bases not matched to a gene: 4. This CDR3 is 14 amino acids long. Per germline, CDR1 MNHEY and CDR2 SMNVEV (reference sequence). The CDR3: CASSRTSGGDEQYF. The CDR3 DNA is TGTGCCAGCAGCCGGACTAGCGGGGGAGACGAGCAGTACTTC.

The CDR3 nucleotides read TGCGCCAGCAGTTCAGCGGGAGCCTACGAGCAGTACTTC. It specifies CASSSAGAYEQYF. This rearrangement joins TRBV5-1 to TRBJ2-7; 8 bases match TRBD2. The CDR3 covers 13 residues. CDR1 is SGHRS and CDR2 is YFSETQ in the germline V gene. The junction had 3 bases not matched to a gene; V was cut back by 5 bases and J by 2 bases.

The J gene is TRBJ1-1, the V gene TRBV3-1 (or the pseudogene TRBV3-2); D perhaps matches TRBD1 (5 bases). This CDR3 region has 11 residues. CDR1 is LGHDT, CDR2 YNNKEL, per germline (reference sequence). The CDR3 region is CAAGRDTEAFF. DNA of the CDR3: TGTGCGGCGGGGCGGGACACTGAAGCTTTCTTT.

This sequence joins TRBV28 and TRBJ1-1; D remains ambiguous. The V and J ends lost 7 bases and 0 bases respectively, with 9 bases between them. CDR1 is MDHEN and CDR2 is SYDVKM in the germline V gene. The CDR3 runs 13 residues. CDR3 loop: CASKEFLNTEAFF. CDR3 nucleotides: TGTGCCAGCAAGGAGTTCCTGAACACTGAAGCTTTCTTT.

V gene TRBV19 combines with J gene TRBJ1-2; D remains unclear. Germline CDR1 LNHDA, CDR2 SQIVND (reference sequence). V gave up 4 bases and J gave up 5 bases, with 8 bases separating them. The CDR3 covers 12 residues. The CDR3 DNA reads TGTGCCAGTAGTACGCCAGATTATGGCTACACCTTC. Its translation: CASSTPDYGYTF.

The gene calls are TRBV6-5 and TRBJ2-7; D remains unclear. Trimming shortened V by 6 bases and J by 4 bases, and 19 bases separated the two germline ends. From germline, CDR1 is MNHEY and CDR2 SVGAGI. The length of the CDR3 is 15 residues. The chain's CDR3 is CASRLATRPTYEQYF. DNA for the CDR3: TGTGCCAGCAGACTGGCGACTCGCCCGACTTACGAGCAGTACTTC.

The rearrangement links TRBV28 to TRBJ2-7; D is undetermined. CDR1 is MDHEN and CDR2 is SYDVKM in the germline V gene. V was pared by 3 bases and J by 1 base, with 7 bases between. This CDR3 contains 13 residues. CDR3 sequence: CASSLFASYEQYF. CDR3 in DNA: TGTGCCAGCAGTTTGTTCGCGTCCTACGAGCAGTACTTC.

This clone was observed once. This chain uses TRBV10-1 with TRBJ2-5, with D tentatively TRBD2 (5 bases). Germline V gene data show CDR1 as WNHNN and CDR2 as SYGVQD (reference sequence). The CDR3 sequence is 13 residues long. Trimming shortened V by 5 bases and J by 3 bases, and 10 bases separated the two germline ends. CDR3 sequence reads: CASSRGMEETQYF. CDR3 in DNA: TGCGCCAGCAGTCGGGGTATGGAAGAGACCCAGTACTTC.

The genes are TRBV28 and TRBJ1-5; possible D gene TRBD1, 5 bases. The CDR3 contains 15 residues. The V end was cut by 6 bases, the J end by 3 bases, with 15 bases between. Germline CDR1 reads MDHEN; CDR2 reads SYDVKM. CDR3 DNA sequence: TGTGCCAGCAGGGAGATCACAGGTCCCAATCAGCCCCAGCATTTT. It specifies CASREITGPNQPQHF.

This chain connects TRBV19 to TRBJ1-1; TRBD1 is a possible D gene (6 bases). V dropped 5 bases and J dropped 3 bases, with 16 bases sitting between them. The CDR3 spans 15 residues. The V gene's germline CDR1 is LNHDA and CDR2 SQIVND (reference sequence). The CDR3 bases are TGTGCCAGTAGTCCCGGACAGAGGAGGTACACTGAAGCTTTCTTT. This gives the protein CASSPGQRRYTEAFF.